The present entry profiles one T cell receptor (beta chain) with its context. This entry comes from a study of blood T cell repertoires in COVID-19. As for the study in general: In each case, the material was cDNA or gDNA derived from T cells, B-cell-depleted T cells, or PBMCs.

The V gene's germline CDR1 is SGHNT and CDR2 YYREEE (reference sequence). The CDR3 consists of 17 residues. The junction had 8 bases not matched to a gene; V was cut back by 0 bases and J by 5 bases. This table comes from immunoSEQ multiplex PCR, and its TCRdb copy is limited to in-frame clones, with some not included. This sample has about 69,000 clones, with 65% to 85% found just once. What was sequenced was peripheral blood. The origin of this receptor is a man between 60 and 75 years old with acute or convalescent COVID-19. V usage is TRBV5-4 and J usage is TRBJ2-1; the match to TRBD2 covers 10 bases. CDR3 protein: CASSLGTRLAGDNEQFF. The DNA of the CDR3 is TGTGCCAGCAGCTTGGGAACCCGGCTAGCGGGGGACAATGAGCAGTTCTTC.